This is a list of T cell receptor beta chains from one sample in a study of cytomegalovirus exposure and HLA in healthy donors. The repertoire was sequenced with immunoSEQ multiplex PCR; TCRdb's copy has only in-frame clones and lacks some. The sample contains some 78,000 clones, approximately 80% of which appear only once. Sequencing used PBMCs. The receptors were sampled from a woman aged 50 to 65 in good health and CMV-seropositive. Both conserved end residues are part of each CDR3. D genes are given only for firm matches. The size of a clone is reported for some rows only, either as once, few or many, or as a class for expanded clones.

NA | TRBJ1-5 | NA | TRBV13 | CASSLGGSHQPQHF | TGTGCCAGCAGCTTAGGGGGGAGCCATCAGCCCCAGCATTTT
TRBD1 | TRBJ2-7 | NA | TRBV6-1 | CASEGQGEAYEQYF | TGTGCCAGCGAGGGACAGGGAGAAGCCTACGAGCAGTACTTC
NA | TRBJ2-3 | NA | TRBV9 | CASSVGVSTGRDTQYF | TGTGCCAGCAGCGTCGGGGTTAGCACGGGTAGAGATACGCAGTATTTT
TRBD2 | TRBJ2-3 | NA | TRBV19 | CASLPAASGAAGTQYF | TGTGCCAGTCTCCCGGCGGCTAGCGGGGCCGCAGGAACGCAGTATTTT
TRBD1 | TRBJ1-1 | NA | TRBV5-1 | CASTPGRTGNTEAFF | TGCGCCAGCACTCCAGGAAGGACAGGGAACACTGAAGCTTTCTTT
NA | TRBJ1-4 | NA | TRBV15 | CATSHEKSVEKLFF | TGTGCCACCAGCCATGAAAAATCCGTGGAGAAACTGTTTTTT
TRBD1 | TRBJ2-5 | NA | TRBV7-7 | CASSFGQGGETQYF | TGTGCTAGCAGCTTCGGACAGGGGGGAGAGACCCAGTACTTC
TRBD2 | TRBJ2-3 | NA | TRBV4-1 | CASSQTLPGLAGTDTQYF | TGCGCCAGCAGCCAGACCCTGCCGGGACTAGCGGGAACAGATACGCAGTATTTT
TRBD2 | TRBJ2-5 | NA | TRBV7-9 | CASSVGGGGASGAETQYF | TGTGCCAGCAGCGTAGGGGGCGGGGGGGCCTCAGGAGCAGAGACCCAGTACTTC
NA | TRBJ2-1 | NA | TRBV27 | CASSSGGGGQFF | TGTGCCAGCAGCTCGGGGGGCGGTGGGCAGTTCTTC
TRBD2 | TRBJ2-1 | NA | TRBV18 | CASSPRVLGLANEQFF | TGTGCCAGCTCACCACGAGTTCTAGGACTAGCGAATGAGCAGTTCTTC
TRBD1 | TRBJ1-1 | NA | TRBV11-3 | CASGQDYTEAFF | TGTGCCAGCGGACAGGATTACACTGAAGCTTTCTTT
TRBD2 | TRBJ2-1 | few | TRBV20-1 | CSAHRDYSSFF | TGCAGTGCGCACCGGGACTATTCGTCGTTCTTC
NA | TRBJ1-2 | NA | TRBV11-2 | CASSLDQWRYGYTF | TGTGCCAGCAGCTTAGATCAGTGGAGGTATGGCTACACCTTC
TRBD2 | TRBJ2-2 | NA | TRBV7-6 | CASSLVRLAGGHTGELFF | TGTGCCAGCAGCTTAGTAAGACTAGCGGGAGGACACACCGGGGAGCTGTTTTTT
NA | TRBJ2-5 | NA | TRBV5-4 | CASSSLSLETQYF | TGTGCCAGCAGCTCACTGAGCTTAGAGACCCAGTACTTC
NA | TRBJ1-2 | NA | TRBV7-2 | CASSRGGVNGYTF | TGTGCCAGCTCCCGGGGAGGGGTAAATGGCTACACCTTC
NA | TRBJ2-3 | NA | TRBV6-6 | CATAPGTDTQYF | TGTGCCACCGCACCGGGTACTGATACGCAGTATTTT
TRBD1 | TRBJ2-3 | few | TRBV7-3 | CASSRDRDTQYF | TGTGCCAGCAGCCGGGACAGAGATACGCAGTATTTT
NA | TRBJ1-1 | NA | TRBV15 | CATSRGGGPTEAFF | TGTGCCACCAGCAGAGGGGGGGGACCCACTGAAGCTTTCTTT
NA | TRBJ1-5 | NA | TRBV18 | CASSPIPGMVGQPQHF | TGTGCCAGCTCACCAATCCCCGGGATGGTGGGTCAGCCCCAGCATTTT
NA | TRBJ1-6 | NA | TRBV5-1 | CASSSLGGQGSPLHF | TGCGCCAGCAGCTCGCTCGGGGGGCAGGGTTCACCCCTCCACTTT
NA | TRBJ2-7 | NA | TRBV5-1 | CASSLVPGPYEQYF | TGCGCCAGCAGCTTGGTTCCAGGGCCCTACGAGCAGTACTTC
NA | TRBJ2-3 | NA | TRBV14 | CASSQYRRDTQYF | TGTGCCAGCAGCCAGTACCGGAGAGATACGCAGTATTTT
TRBD1 | TRBJ2-1 | NA | TRBV7-7 | CASSPGTAYNEQFF | TGTGCTAGCAGCCCCGGGACAGCTTACAATGAGCAGTTCTTC
TRBD2 | TRBJ2-2 | NA | TRBV13 | CASSFGLAGGPYTGELFF | TGTGCCAGCAGCTTCGGACTAGCGGGGGGGCCGTACACCGGGGAGCTGTTTTTT
NA | TRBJ2-7 | few | TRBV5-1 | CASSLRELSSYEQYF | TGCGCCAGCAGCCTTCGGGAACTGAGCTCCTACGAGCAGTACTTC
NA | TRBJ2-1 | NA | TRBV5-4 | CASSLDSISYNEQFF | TGTGCCAGCAGCCTGGACAGCATATCCTACAATGAGCAGTTCTTC
TRBD1 | TRBJ1-6 | few | TRBV5-1 | CASSPDRGPWSPLHF | TGCGCCAGCAGCCCGGACAGGGGGCCTTGGTCACCCCTCCACTTT
TRBD1 | TRBJ1-2 | NA | TRBV6-6 | CASSYSIRGLKGYTF | TGTGCCAGCAGTTACTCCATCAGGGGGCTAAAGGGCTACACCTTC
NA | TRBJ1-2 | NA | TRBV20-1 | CSAYRSDGYTF | TGCAGTGCCTACAGATCTGATGGCTACACCTTC
TRBD1 | TRBJ1-4 | NA | TRBV6-5 | CASSLQGGLVEKLFF | TGTGCCAGCAGTTTACAGGGGGGTCTAGTTGAAAAACTGTTTTTT
NA | TRBJ2-7 | NA | TRBV18 | CASSPPSRGAYEQYF | TGTGCCAGCTCACCACCGTCACGGGGAGCCTACGAGCAGTACTTC
TRBD1 | TRBJ2-7 | few | TRBV11-1 | CASSFTGTGVYEQYF | TGTGCCAGCAGCTTTACCGGGACAGGGGTCTACGAGCAGTACTTC
NA | TRBJ2-2 | NA | TRBV27 | CASSFRTSNRDENGELFF | TGTGCCAGCAGTTTTAGGACGTCCAACAGGGATGAAAACGGGGAGCTGTTTTTT
NA | TRBJ1-6 | NA | TRBV30 | CAWYRVGPIDYNSPLHF | TGTGCCTGGTACCGGGTTGGTCCTATAGATTATAATTCACCCCTCCACTTT
NA | TRBJ1-4 | NA | TRBV13 | CASSLVGEKLFF | TGTGCCAGCAGCTTAGTCGGGGAAAAACTGTTTTTT
TRBD1 | TRBJ1-5 | NA | TRBV28 | CASSLADRGDQPQHF | TGTGCCAGCAGTTTAGCGGACAGGGGGGATCAGCCCCAGCATTTT
NA | TRBJ1-1 | NA | TRBV2 | CASNPQGMNTEAFF | TGTGCCAGCAATCCACAGGGAATGAACACTGAAGCTTTCTTT
NA | TRBJ1-6 | NA | TRBV5-6 | CASSEDTLGNSPLHF | TGTGCCAGCAGCGAGGACACACTGGGAAATTCACCCCTCCACTTT
TRBD1 | TRBJ2-5 | NA | TRBV11-2 | CASSFYGTARYLGETQYF | TGTGCCAGCAGCTTTTACGGGACAGCACGATATCTGGGGGAGACCCAGTACTTC
TRBD1 | TRBJ2-1 | NA | TRBV27 | CASSPRDRFYNEQFF | TGTGCCAGCAGTCCGCGGGACAGGTTCTACAATGAGCAGTTCTTC
NA | TRBJ2-5 | NA | TRBV15 | CATSREDWPVIVETQYF | TGTGCCACCAGCAGAGAGGATTGGCCGGTTATAGTGGAGACCCAATACTTC
NA | TRBJ2-7 | NA | TRBV7-3 | CASSPRGGDHEQYF | TGTGCCAGCAGCCCACGCGGAGGGGACCACGAGCAGTACTTC
TRBD2 | TRBJ2-1 | NA | TRBV9 | CASSPLGGTSSYNEQFF | TGTGCCAGCAGCCCCCTCGGAGGGACTAGCAGCTACAATGAGCAGTTCTTC
TRBD1 | TRBJ2-3 | NA | TRBV11-2 | CASSQGVGDTDTQYF | TGTGCCAGCAGCCAGGGGGTAGGGGACACAGATACGCAGTATTTT
TRBD1 | TRBJ1-2 | NA | TRBV6-5 | CASSSDGTGSNYGYTF | TGTGCCAGCAGTTCCGACGGGACAGGGTCTAACTATGGCTACACCTTC
NA | TRBJ1-2 | NA | TRBV6-6 | CASSPGSNYGYTF | TGTGCCAGCAGTCCCGGGTCGAACTATGGCTACACCTTC
NA | TRBJ2-1 | NA | TRBV6-6 | CASSYTVEGKNEQFF | TGTGCCAGCAGTTATACGGTAGAGGGTAAGAATGAGCAGTTCTTC
TRBD1 | TRBJ1-2 | NA | TRBV27 | CASRPGQGMYGYTF | TGTGCCAGCAGACCGGGACAGGGGATGTATGGCTACACCTTC
NA | TRBJ1-1 | NA | TRBV28 | CASRLGLGGANEAFF | TGTGCCAGCAGATTGGGGTTGGGGGGGGCGAATGAAGCTTTCTTT